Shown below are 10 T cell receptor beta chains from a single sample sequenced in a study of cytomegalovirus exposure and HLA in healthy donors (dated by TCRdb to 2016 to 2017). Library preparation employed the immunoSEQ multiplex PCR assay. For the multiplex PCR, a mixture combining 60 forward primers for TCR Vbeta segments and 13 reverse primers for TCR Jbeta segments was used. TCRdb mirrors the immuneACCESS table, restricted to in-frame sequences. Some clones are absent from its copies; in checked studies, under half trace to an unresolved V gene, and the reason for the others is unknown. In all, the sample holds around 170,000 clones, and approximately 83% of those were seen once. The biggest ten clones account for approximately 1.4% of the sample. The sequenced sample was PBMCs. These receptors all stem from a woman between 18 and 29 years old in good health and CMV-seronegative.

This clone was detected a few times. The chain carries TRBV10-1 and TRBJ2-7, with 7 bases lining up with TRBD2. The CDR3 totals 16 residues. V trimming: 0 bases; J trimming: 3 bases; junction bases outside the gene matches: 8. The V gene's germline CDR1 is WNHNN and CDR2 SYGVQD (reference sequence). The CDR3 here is CASSESAGVSRYEQYF. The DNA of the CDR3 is TGCGCCAGCAGTGAGTCCGCGGGGGTTAGCCGCTACGAGCAGTACTTC.

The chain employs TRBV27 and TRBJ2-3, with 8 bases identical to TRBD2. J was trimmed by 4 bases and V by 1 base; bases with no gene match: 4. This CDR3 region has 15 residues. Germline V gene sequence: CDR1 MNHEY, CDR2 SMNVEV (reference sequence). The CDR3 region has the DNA TGTGCCAGCAGTTTATTGGCGGGGGGCGCAGATACGCAGTATTTT. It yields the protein CASSLLAGGADTQYF.

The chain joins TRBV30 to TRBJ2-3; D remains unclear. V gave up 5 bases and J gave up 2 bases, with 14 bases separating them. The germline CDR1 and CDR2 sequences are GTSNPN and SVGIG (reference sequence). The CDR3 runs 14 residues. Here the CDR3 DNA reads TGTGCCTGGCGTAAATGGGCAGCCACAGATACGCAGTATTTT. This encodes CAWRKWAATDTQYF.

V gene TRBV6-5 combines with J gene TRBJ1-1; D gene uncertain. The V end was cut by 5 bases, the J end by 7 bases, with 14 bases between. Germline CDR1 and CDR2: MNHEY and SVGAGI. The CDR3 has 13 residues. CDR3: CASSPSEVVEAFF. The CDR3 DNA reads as TGTGCCAGCAGTCCATCGGAGGTTGTTGAAGCTTTCTTT.

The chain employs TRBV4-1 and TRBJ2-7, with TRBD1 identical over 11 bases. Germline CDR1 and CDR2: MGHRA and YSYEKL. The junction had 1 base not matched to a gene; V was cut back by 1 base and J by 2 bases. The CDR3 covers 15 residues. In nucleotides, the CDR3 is TGCGCCAGCAGCCAAGGGACAGGGGGCGCCTACGAGCAGTACTTC. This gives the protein CASSQGTGGAYEQYF.

DNA of the CDR3: TGTGCCAGCAGCCCAGAGGACTATGGCTACACCTTC. Encoded protein: CASSPEDYGYTF. The chain is built from TRBV9 and TRBJ1-2; D is undetermined. The CDR3 spans 12 residues. The germline CDR1 and CDR2 sequences are SGDLS and YYNGEE. Trimming took off 4 bases at V and 3 bases at J, with 7 bases between the two ends.

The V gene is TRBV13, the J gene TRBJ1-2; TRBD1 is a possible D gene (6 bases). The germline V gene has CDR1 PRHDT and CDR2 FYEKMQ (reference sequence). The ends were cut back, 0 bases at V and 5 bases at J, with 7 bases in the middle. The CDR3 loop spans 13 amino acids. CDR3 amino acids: CASSLGQGYGYTF. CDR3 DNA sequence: TGTGCCAGCAGCTTAGGGCAGGGGTATGGCTACACCTTC.

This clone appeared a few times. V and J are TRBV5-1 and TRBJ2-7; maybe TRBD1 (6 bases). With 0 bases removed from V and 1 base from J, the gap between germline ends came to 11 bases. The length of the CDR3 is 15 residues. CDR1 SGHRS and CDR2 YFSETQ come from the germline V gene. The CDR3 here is CASSLEAGVSYEQYF. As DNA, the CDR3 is TGCGCCAGCAGCTTGGAGGCAGGGGTATCCTACGAGCAGTACTTC.

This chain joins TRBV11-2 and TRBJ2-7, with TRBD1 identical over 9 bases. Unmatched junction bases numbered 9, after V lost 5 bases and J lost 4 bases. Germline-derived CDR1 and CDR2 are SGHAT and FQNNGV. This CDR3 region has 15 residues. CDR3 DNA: TGTGCCAGCAGCGTCGGACAGGGGCCTCAATACGAGCAGTACTTC. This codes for CASSVGQGPQYEQYF.

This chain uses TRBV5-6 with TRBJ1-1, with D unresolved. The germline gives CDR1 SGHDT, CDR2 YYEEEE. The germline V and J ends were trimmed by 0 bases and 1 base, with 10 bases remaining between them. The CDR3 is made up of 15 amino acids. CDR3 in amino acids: CASSLVSTRNTEAFF. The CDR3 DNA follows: TGTGCCAGCAGCTTGGTGTCAACTAGGAACACTGAAGCTTTCTTT.